The 6 T cell receptor beta chains listed next were all sequenced from one sample in a study of CD8 T cells in Susac syndrome. The RNA, about 0.45 to 1 ug, was put through reverse transcription using random hexamers. MiXCR was run by TCRdb on the immunoSEQ multiplex PCR reads, yielding one entry per CDR3 protein. The data contain roughly 75,000 distinct CDR3 sequences, about 92% of them seen just once; the ten biggest clones take up around 0.15%. Sequencing was done on a sample of CD4+ T cells from PBMCs. These receptors all come from a human donor with Susac syndrome.

The genes are TRBV7-9 and TRBJ1-2; possibly TRBD1 for D (5 bases). The V gene lost 8 bases and the J gene lost 2 bases, with 15 bases spanning the gap. Germline CDR1 SEHNR, CDR2 FQNEAQ (reference sequence). The CDR3 extends over 14 amino acids. Written as DNA, the CDR3 is TGTGCCAGCGATATTTCAGGGCCGAACTATGGCTACACCTTC. This sequence encodes CASDISGPNYGYTF.

This clonotype was found once. The chain uses TRBV3-1 and TRBJ2-7, with D maybe TRBD1 (5 bases). V lost 0 bases and J lost 2, with 11 bases in between. The CDR3 extends over 15 amino acids. CDR1 and CDR2 (germline): LGHDT, YNNKEL (reference sequence). As DNA, the CDR3 is TGTGCCAGCAGCCAAGATTTGGGGCCCCCCTACGAGCAGTACTTC. Translated: CASSQDLGPPYEQYF.

The chain links TRBV6-5 to TRBJ1-5; D is perhaps TRBD1 (6 bases). The CDR3 runs 14 residues. Germline CDR1 and CDR2: MNHEY and SVGAGI. V gave up 4 bases and J gave up 2 bases, with 9 bases separating them. CDR3 residues: CASSLQGGNQPQHF. In DNA form, the CDR3 reads TGTGCCAGCAGTTTACAGGGAGGCAATCAGCCCCAGCATTTT.

V is TRBV9 and J is TRBJ1-2, with 7 positions matching TRBD1. Germline CDR1 and CDR2: SGDLS and YYNGEE. This CDR3 spans 14 amino acids. The J segment lost 4 bases and the V segment lost 0 bases, leaving 3 bases of the junction unmatched. The CDR3 nucleotides are TGTGCCAGCAGCGTAGCGCCAGGGGGCTATGGCTACACCTTC. It yields the protein CASSVAPGGYGYTF. Supplemented by reference TRBV9 and TRBJ1-2, the full variable domain reads DSGVTQTPKHLITATGQRVTLRCSPRSGDLSVYWYQQSLDQGLQFLIQYYNGEERAKGNILERFSAQQFPDLHSELNLSSLELGDSALYFCASSVAPGGYGYTFGSGTRLTVV.

The V gene is TRBV28, the J gene TRBJ2-1; D unresolved. Germline-derived CDR1 and CDR2 are MDHEN and SYDVKM. The ends were cut back, 0 bases at V and 7 bases at J, with 16 bases in the middle. This CDR3 is 16 amino acids long. CDR3 sequence (DNA): TGTGCCAGCAGTTTATGGTCCTTCTCCCAGAGGAATGAGCAGTTCTTC. Translated: CASSLWSFSQRNEQFF.

The genes are TRBV5-3 and TRBJ2-3; maybe TRBD1 (6 bases). TRBV5-3 is classed as an ORF, of uncertain function. The length of the CDR3 is 14 residues. The germline V and J ends were trimmed by 1 base and 5 bases, with 11 bases remaining between them. The CDR3 DNA sequence: TGTGCCAGAAGCTTGTCAGGGGCAGGAGATACGCAGTATTTT. Amino acid sequence: CARSLSGAGDTQYF.